Each of the 16 T cell receptor beta chains below was sequenced from the same sample in a study of regulatory T cells in long-lasting Graves disease (dated by TCRdb to about 2021). The library relied on multiplex PCR. The run used an Illumina HiSeq 4000. CDR3 regions were amplified by Arm-PCR with iRepertoire HTBI primers to construct TCR beta libraries. TCRdb redid the processing of the public reads, applying fastp at Q25 and MiXCR, and retained in-frame beta chains. One record per CDR3 amino acid sequence lists the most common genes and DNA. The sample has approximately 470,000 distinct CDR3 sequences on record, 15% to 20% of them singletons. The top ten constitute 12% of the sample. The sample's time point label, in plain terms: newly diagnosed GD, antithyroid drugs for less than 3 months. RNA was extracted from PBMCs in TRIzol for both TCR sequencing and RNA sequencing. This sample also appeared in a second study, on T cells in Graves' hyperthyroidism and ophthalmopathy.

The specimen comprised peripheral blood mononuclear cells (PBMCs), sampled at new diagnosis, from a patient treated with antithyroid drugs. The receptors were gathered from a man aged 35 to 55 with Graves disease. Donor details come from another sample of the same person, matched by shared clones.

Of note for this clonotype: A far larger clone is one base from this, pointing to a likely read error. The chain joins TRBV11-2 to TRBJ2-1; TRBD2 aligns across 9 bases. The assigned J gene may be wrong: the sequence end matches TRBJ2-5 better. The CDR3 runs 15 residues. The germline V gene has CDR1 SGHAT and CDR2 FQNNGV. As DNA, the CDR3 is TGTGCCGGCAGCTTAGGAACTAGCGGGTCGGAGACCCAGTACTTC. This sequence encodes CAGSLGTSGSETQYF.

This clonotype was recorded a few times. This may come from a read error, since a much larger clone is one base off. V and J are TRBV20-1 and TRBJ2-7; a possible D gene is TRBD1 (5 bases). The CDR3 has 15 amino acids. Germline V gene lookup returns CDR1 DFQATT and CDR2 SNEGSKA (reference sequence). Trimming stripped 3 bases from V and 5 bases from J, with 20 bases between. CDR3 coding DNA: TGCAGTGCTAGGGGTTACAAGGGGCGTTTCCACGAGCAGTACTTC. Its translation is CSARGYKGRFHEQYF.

There are many counts of this clonotype. V and J are TRBV27 and TRBJ2-5; 7 bases match TRBD1. After removal of 3 bases from V and 7 bases from J, the junction contained 11 bases not matched to a gene. Germline V gene data show CDR1 as MNHEY and CDR2 as SMNVEV (reference sequence). The CDR3 contains 15 residues. This CDR3 reads CASSFTSTGRSTQYF. The CDR3 coding sequence is TGTGCCAGCAGTTTCACGTCGACAGGGAGATCGACCCAGTACTTC.

This clonotype came up a few times. The V call is TRBV20-1, the J call TRBJ2-7, with D maybe TRBD2 (5 bases). Trimming shortened V by 2 bases and J by 4 bases, and 9 bases separated the two germline ends. The CDR3 extends over 12 amino acids. The germline V gene has CDR1 DFQATT and CDR2 SNEGSKA (reference sequence). The CDR3 reads CSARRDQYEQYF. The DNA of the CDR3 is TGCAGTGCTAGACGGGATCAATACGAGCAGTACTTC.

This clonotype was counted between two and nine times. V is TRBV2 and J is TRBJ2-7, with D perhaps TRBD1 (5 bases). In germline, CDR1 is SNHLY, CDR2 FYNNEI. V lost 5 bases to trimming and J lost 6 bases, with 14 bases between them. The CDR3 is 13 residues long. CDR3 coding DNA: TGTGCCAGCAGTCCAGCTACAGGTGCCGAGCAGTACTTC. It specifies CASSPATGAEQYF.

The sample holds many counts of this clonotype. The V and J genes are TRBV5-1 and TRBJ2-2, with 9 bases fitting TRBD1. Germline lookup yields CDR1 SGHRS and CDR2 YFSETQ. Unmatched junction bases numbered 7, after V lost 7 bases and J lost 6 bases. The CDR3 spans 14 residues. CDR3 amino acids: CASRGQGMSGELFF. The CDR3 DNA follows: TGCGCCAGCCGGGGACAGGGAATGTCCGGGGAGCTGTTTTTT. The variable domain in full, with the rest retrieved from reference TRBV5-1 and TRBJ2-2, is KAGVTQTPRYLIKTRGQQVTLSCSPISGHRSVSWYQQTPGQGLQFLFEYFSETQRNKGNFPGRFSGRQFSNSRSEMNVSTLELGDSALYLCASRGQGMSGELFFGEGSRLTVL.

This clonotype has at least ten counts. This chain uses TRBV3-1 with TRBJ2-3, with a weak D call TRBD2 (5 bases). The V gene lost 6 bases and the J gene lost 4 bases, with 14 bases spanning the gap. Germline V lookup: CDR1 LGHDT, CDR2 YNNKEL (reference sequence). The CDR3 sequence is 14 residues long. The CDR3 protein is CASRHSSGSDTQYF. The CDR3 DNA is TGTGCCAGCAGACACTCCTCGGGATCAGATACGCAGTATTTT.

This chain uses TRBV10-3 with TRBJ1-1; TRBD1 matches 11 bases. The CDR3 is 14 amino acids. The V and J ends lost 6 bases and 4 bases, in that order; junction bases with no gene match: 4. Germline assignment: CDR1 ENHRY and CDR2 SYGVKD. The CDR3 DNA sequence: TGTGCCATCAGCACCGGGACAGGGGGCACTGAAGCTTTCTTT. It codes for CAISTGTGGTEAFF.

This clonotype was observed at least ten times. The rearrangement joins TRBV20-1 to TRBJ1-2; 9 positions agree with TRBD1. Germline V CDR1 and CDR2: DFQATT, SNEGSKA (reference sequence). CDR3 length: 14 amino acids. With V trimmed by 0 bases and J by 6 bases, 5 bases remained unmatched. The CDR3 reads CSARDNRGPDGYTF. CDR3 coding DNA: TGCAGTGCTAGAGACAACAGGGGGCCTGATGGCTACACCTTC.

The chain joins TRBV12-5 to TRBJ2-1; tentative D call: TRBD2 (6 bases). Germline CDR1 reads LGHNT; CDR2 reads FRNRAP. The CDR3 runs to 12 residues. Trimming removed 3 bases at V and 8 bases at J, with 8 bases between. The CDR3 DNA follows: TGTGCTAGTGGTTTCAAGCGGGATGAGCAGTTCTTC. Protein sequence: CASGFKRDEQFF.

The CDR3 DNA reads TGTGCCAGCAGTGGGACTGGGAAGTACCAAGAGACCCAGTACTTC. It translates to CASSGTGKYQETQYF. The V and J genes are TRBV6-1 and TRBJ2-5; TRBD2 is a possible D gene (5 bases). Germline CDR1 MNHNS, CDR2 SASEGT. The CDR3 contains 15 residues. Deletions cut 4 bases from V and 0 bases from J, with 12 bases between.

V usage is TRBV28 and J usage is TRBJ2-5; D gene unclear. Germline V gives CDR1 MDHEN, CDR2 SYDVKM. The CDR3 is 13 amino acids. Trimming took 1 base from V and 3 from J, leaving 6 bases between them. The CDR3 nucleotides are TGTGCCAGCAGTTTATATGGAGAAGAGACCCAGTACTTC. It specifies CASSLYGEETQYF.

This sequence joins TRBV5-1 and TRBJ1-6, with D possibly TRBD1 on 6 matching bases. Germline V gene sequence: CDR1 SGHRS, CDR2 YFSETQ. V was pared by 4 bases and J by 4 bases, with 12 bases between. The CDR3 is 15 residues long. CDR3 DNA sequence: TGCGCCAGCAGCCTAGGGACACTATATAATTCACCCCTCCACTTT. Translating gives CASSLGTLYNSPLHF.

This clonotype was observed a few times. The chain joins TRBV29-1 to TRBJ2-7; no firm D call. The CDR3 is 12 amino acids. Trimming took off 4 bases at V and 7 bases at J, with 14 bases between the two ends. The germline gives CDR1 SQVTM, CDR2 ANQGSEA. The CDR3 region has the DNA TGCAGCGTTGGGCTAGGGCAGGTTGAGCAGTACTTC. It yields the protein CSVGLGQVEQYF.

The chain uses TRBV3-1 and TRBJ2-7; 11 bases agree with TRBD2. Germline CDR1 reads LGHDT; CDR2 reads YNNKEL (reference sequence). V was clipped by 4 bases and J by 5 bases; unmatched bases: 19. The CDR3 length is 19 residues. The CDR3 loop is CASSPLIVAGGEFVDEQYF. The CDR3 DNA sequence: TGTGCCAGCAGCCCGCTTATAGTAGCGGGAGGGGAGTTTGTGGACGAGCAGTACTTC.

Many counts were recorded for this clonotype. The chain joins TRBV6-2 or TRBV6-3 to TRBJ2-7, with D tentatively TRBD1 (6 bases). This CDR3 is 15 amino acids long. CDR1 is MNHEY, CDR2 SVGEGT, per germline. V lost 6 bases, J lost 3 bases, and 18 bases lay in between. Here the CDR3 reads CASSPYRDTHYEQYF. In DNA, the CDR3 is TGTGCCAGCAGCCCTTACCGGGACACCCACTACGAGCAGTACTTC.